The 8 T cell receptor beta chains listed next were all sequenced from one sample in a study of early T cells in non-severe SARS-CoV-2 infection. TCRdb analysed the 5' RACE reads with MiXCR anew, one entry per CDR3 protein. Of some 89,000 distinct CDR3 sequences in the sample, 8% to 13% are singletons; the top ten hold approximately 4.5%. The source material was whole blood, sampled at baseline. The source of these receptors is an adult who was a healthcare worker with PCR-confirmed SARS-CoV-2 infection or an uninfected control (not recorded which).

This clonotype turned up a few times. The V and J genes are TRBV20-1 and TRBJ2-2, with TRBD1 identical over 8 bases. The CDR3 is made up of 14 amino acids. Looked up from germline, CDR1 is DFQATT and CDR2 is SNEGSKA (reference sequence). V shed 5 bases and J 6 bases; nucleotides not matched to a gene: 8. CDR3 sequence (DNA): TGCAGTGCTTTTACTCAGGGGGCCCCCGGGGAGCTGTTTTTT. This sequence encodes CSAFTQGAPGELFF.

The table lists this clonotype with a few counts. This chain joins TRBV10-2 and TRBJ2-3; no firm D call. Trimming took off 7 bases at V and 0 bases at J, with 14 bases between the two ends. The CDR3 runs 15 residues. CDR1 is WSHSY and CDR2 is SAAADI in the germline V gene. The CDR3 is CASKTAQTSTDTQYF. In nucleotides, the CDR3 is TGCGCCAGCAAGACTGCGCAAACTAGCACAGATACGCAGTATTTT.

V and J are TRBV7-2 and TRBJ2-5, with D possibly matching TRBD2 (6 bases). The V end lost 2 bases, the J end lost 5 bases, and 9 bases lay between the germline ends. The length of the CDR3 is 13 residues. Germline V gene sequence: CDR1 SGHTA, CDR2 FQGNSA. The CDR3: CASSLIGGETQYF. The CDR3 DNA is TGTGCCAGCAGCTTAATCGGAGGGGAGACCCAGTACTTC.

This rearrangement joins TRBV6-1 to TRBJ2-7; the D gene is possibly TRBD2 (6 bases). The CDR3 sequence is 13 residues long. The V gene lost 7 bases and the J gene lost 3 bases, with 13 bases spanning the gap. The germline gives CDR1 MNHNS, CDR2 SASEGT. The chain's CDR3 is CASTAGPSYEQYF. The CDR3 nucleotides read TGTGCCAGCACCGCGGGGCCGAGCTACGAGCAGTACTTC.

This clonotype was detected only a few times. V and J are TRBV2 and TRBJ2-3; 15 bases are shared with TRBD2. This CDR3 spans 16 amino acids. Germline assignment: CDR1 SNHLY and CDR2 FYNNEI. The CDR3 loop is CGVRTSGRESTDTQYF. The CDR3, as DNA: TGTGGCGTTCGGACTAGCGGGAGGGAAAGCACAGATACGCAGTATTTT.

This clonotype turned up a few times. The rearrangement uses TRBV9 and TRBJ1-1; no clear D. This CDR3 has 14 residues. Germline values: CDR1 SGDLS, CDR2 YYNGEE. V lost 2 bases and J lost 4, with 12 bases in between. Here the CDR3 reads CASSVRLVSTEAFF. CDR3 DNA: TGTGCCAGCAGCGTCAGGCTAGTAAGCACTGAAGCTTTCTTT. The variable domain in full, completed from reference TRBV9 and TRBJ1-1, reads DSGVTQTPKHLITATGQRVTLRCSPRSGDLSVYWYQQSLDQGLQFLIQYYNGEERAKGNILERFSAQQFPDLHSELNLSSLELGDSALYFCASSVRLVSTEAFFGQGTRLTVV.

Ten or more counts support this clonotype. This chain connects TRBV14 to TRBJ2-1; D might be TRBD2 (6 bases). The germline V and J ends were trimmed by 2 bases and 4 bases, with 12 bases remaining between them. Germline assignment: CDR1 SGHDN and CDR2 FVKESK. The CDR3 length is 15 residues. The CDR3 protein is CASSQRRRGYNEQFF. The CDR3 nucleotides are TGTGCCAGCAGCCAAAGGCGACGGGGGTACAATGAGCAGTTCTTC.

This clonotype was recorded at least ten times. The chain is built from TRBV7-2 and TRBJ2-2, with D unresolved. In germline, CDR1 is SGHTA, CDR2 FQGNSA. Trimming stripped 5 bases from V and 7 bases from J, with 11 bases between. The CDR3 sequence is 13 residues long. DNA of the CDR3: TGTGCCAGCAGCCCCCCTGGGCTCGGGGAGCTGTTTTTT. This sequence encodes CASSPPGLGELFF. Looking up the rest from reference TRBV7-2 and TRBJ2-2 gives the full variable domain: GAGVSQSPSNKVTEKGKDVELRCDPISGHTALYWYRQSLGQGLEFLIYFQGNSAPDKSGLPSDRFSAERTGGSVSTLTIQRTQQEDSAVYLCASSPPGLGELFFGEGSRLTVL.